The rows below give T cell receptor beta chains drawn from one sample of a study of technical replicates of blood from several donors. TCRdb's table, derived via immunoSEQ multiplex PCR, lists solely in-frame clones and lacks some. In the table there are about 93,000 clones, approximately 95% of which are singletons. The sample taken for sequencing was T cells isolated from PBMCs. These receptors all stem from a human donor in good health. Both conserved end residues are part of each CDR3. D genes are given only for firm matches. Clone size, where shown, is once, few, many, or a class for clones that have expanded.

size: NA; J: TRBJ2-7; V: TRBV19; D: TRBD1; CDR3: CASTPSGQGYEQYF; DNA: TGTGCCAGTACTCCTTCAGGACAGGGCTACGAGCAGTACTTC
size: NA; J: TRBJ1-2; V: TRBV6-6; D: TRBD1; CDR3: CASTPGQGGGGYTF; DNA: TGTGCCAGCACACCCGGACAGGGGGGAGGGGGCTACACCTTC
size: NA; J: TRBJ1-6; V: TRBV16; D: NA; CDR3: CASSPQGRSSPLHF; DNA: TGTGCCAGCAGCCCACAGGGAAGGTCGTCACCCCTCCACTTT
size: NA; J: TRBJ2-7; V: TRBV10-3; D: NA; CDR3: CAISESREYEQYF; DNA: TGTGCCATCAGTGAGTCCCGGGAGTACGAGCAGTACTTC
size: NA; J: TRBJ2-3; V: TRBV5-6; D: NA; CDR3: CASSLVSSDTQYF; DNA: TGTGCCAGCAGCTTGGTTTCTTCAGATACGCAGTATTTT
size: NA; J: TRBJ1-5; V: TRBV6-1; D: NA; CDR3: CASSGQGIQPQHF; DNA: TGTGCCAGCAGCGGGCAGGGGATACAGCCCCAGCATTTT
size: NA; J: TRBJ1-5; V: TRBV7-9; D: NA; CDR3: CASSLFSGQPQHF; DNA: TGTGCCAGCAGCTTATTCTCAGGACAGCCCCAGCATTTT
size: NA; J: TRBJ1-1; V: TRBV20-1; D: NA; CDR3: CSARDSTEAFF; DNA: TGCAGTGCTAGGGACAGCACTGAAGCTTTCTTT
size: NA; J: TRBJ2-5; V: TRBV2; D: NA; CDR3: CASTGAETQYF; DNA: TGTGCCAGCACAGGGGCGGAGACCCAGTACTTC
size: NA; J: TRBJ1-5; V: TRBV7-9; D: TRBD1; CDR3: CASSPTGAREPQHF; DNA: TGTGCCAGCAGCCCGACAGGGGCCAGGGAGCCCCAGCATTTT
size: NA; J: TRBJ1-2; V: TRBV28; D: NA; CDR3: CASSYTGSEANYGYTF; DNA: TGTGCCAGCAGCTATACAGGGTCTGAGGCTAACTATGGCTACACCTTC
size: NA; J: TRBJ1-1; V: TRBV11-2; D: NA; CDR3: CASRWGEGTEAFF; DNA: TGTGCCAGCAGGTGGGGGGAGGGCACTGAAGCTTTCTTT
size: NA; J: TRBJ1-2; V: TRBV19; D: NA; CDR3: CASSSFTSEIIYGYTF; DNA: TGTGCCAGTAGTTCTTTCACTTCTGAGATAATCTATGGCTACACCTTC
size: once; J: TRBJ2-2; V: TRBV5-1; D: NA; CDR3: CASRLSSPRAGELFF; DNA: TGCGCCAGCAGACTCTCTTCGCCGAGGGCCGGGGAGCTGTTTTTT
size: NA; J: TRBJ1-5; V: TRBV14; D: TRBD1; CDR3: CASSQDLDRGRDQPQHF; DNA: TGTGCCAGCAGCCAAGATCTGGACAGGGGGCGAGATCAGCCCCAGCATTTT
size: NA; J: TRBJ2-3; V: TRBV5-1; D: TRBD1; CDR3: CASSWDSHTSTDTQYF; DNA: TGCGCCAGCAGCTGGGACAGTCATACTAGCACAGATACGCAGTATTTT
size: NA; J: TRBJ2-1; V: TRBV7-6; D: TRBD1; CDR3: CASSLGQGASYNEQFF; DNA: TGTGCCAGCAGCTTAGGACAGGGGGCTTCCTACAATGAGCAGTTCTTC
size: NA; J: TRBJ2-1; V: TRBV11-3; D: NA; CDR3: CASSLVGGTYNEQFF; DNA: TGTGCCAGCAGCTTAGTGGGCGGGACCTACAATGAGCAGTTCTTC
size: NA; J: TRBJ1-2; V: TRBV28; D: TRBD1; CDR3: CASSPGTGDGYTF; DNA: TGTGCCAGCAGTCCCGGGACAGGGGACGGCTACACCTTC
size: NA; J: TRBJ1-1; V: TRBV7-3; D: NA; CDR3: CASSPGGDEAFF; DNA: TGTGCCAGCAGCCCCGGCGGGGACGAAGCTTTCTTT
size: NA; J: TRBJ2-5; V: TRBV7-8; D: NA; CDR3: CASSPLLGLATQYF; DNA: TGTGCCAGCAGCCCTCTTCTGGGACTTGCGACCCAGTACTTC
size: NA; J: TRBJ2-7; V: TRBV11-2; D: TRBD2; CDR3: CASSLVRGGNYEQYF; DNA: TGTGCCAGCAGCTTAGTTCGGGGGGGCAATTACGAGCAGTACTTC
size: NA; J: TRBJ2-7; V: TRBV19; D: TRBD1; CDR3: CASSMGQGIPTEQYF; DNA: TGTGCCAGTAGTATGGGACAGGGGATTCCTACCGAGCAGTACTTC
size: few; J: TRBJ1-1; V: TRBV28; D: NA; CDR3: CASTRISEAFF; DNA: TGTGCCAGCACCAGGATCTCTGAAGCTTTCTTT
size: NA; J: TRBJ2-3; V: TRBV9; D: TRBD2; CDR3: CASSVYGGARQDTQYF; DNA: TGTGCCAGCAGCGTATACGGGGGGGCCAGGCAGGATACGCAGTATTTT
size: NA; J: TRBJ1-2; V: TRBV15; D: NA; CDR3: CATSRDRGPSGYGYTF; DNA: TGTGCCACCAGCAGAGACAGGGGCCCCTCTGGGTATGGCTACACCTTC
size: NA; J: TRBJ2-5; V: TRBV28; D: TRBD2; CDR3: CASSLAGVGWETQYF; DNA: TGTGCCAGCAGTTTAGCGGGAGTAGGGTGGGAGACCCAGTACTTC
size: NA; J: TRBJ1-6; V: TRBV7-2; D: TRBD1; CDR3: CASSVNRGTNSPLHF; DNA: TGTGCCAGCAGCGTCAACAGGGGCACCAATTCACCCCTCCACTTT
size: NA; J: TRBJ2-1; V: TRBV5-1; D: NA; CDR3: CASSLARNNEQFF; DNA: TGCGCCAGCAGCTTGGCCAGGAACAATGAGCAGTTCTTC
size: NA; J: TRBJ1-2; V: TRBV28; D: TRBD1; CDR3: CASSLHQGATNYGYTF; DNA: TGTGCCAGCAGCCTCCACCAGGGGGCGACTAACTATGGCTACACCTTC
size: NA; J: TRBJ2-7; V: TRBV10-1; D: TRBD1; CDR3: CASSAGTGGEQYF; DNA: TGCGCCAGCAGTGCCGGGACAGGGGGCGAGCAGTACTTC
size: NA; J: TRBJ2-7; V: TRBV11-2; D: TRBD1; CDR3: CASSLIPGQGSYEQYF; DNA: TGTGCCAGCAGTTTGATACCGGGACAGGGGTCCTACGAGCAGTACTTC
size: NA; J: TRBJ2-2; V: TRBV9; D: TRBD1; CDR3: CASSDLTGGDTGELFF; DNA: TGTGCCAGCAGCGATCTTACAGGGGGCGACACCGGGGAGCTGTTTTTT
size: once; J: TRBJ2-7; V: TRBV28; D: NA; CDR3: CASSRSIGGRYEQYF; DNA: TGTGCCAGCAGCCGATCCATCGGGGGTCGCTACGAGCAGTACTTC
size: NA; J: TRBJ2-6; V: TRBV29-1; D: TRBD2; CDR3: CSARLAGGDLPGANVLTF; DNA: TGCAGCGCCCGTCTAGCGGGGGGGGATTTACCCGGGGCCAACGTCCTGACTTTC
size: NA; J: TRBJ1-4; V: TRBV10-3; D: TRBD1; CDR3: CAIPKRTGKRGTNEKLFF; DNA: TGTGCCATACCGAAAAGGACAGGCAAGAGGGGAACTAATGAAAAACTGTTTTTT
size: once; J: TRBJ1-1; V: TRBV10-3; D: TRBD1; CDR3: CAISKTRTGQGDTEAFF; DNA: TGTGCCATCAGTAAAACCCGGACAGGGCAAGGAGACACTGAAGCTTTCTTT
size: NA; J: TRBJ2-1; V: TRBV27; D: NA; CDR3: CASSSAGINNEQFF; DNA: TGTGCCAGCAGTTCGGCGGGGATTAACAATGAGCAGTTCTTC
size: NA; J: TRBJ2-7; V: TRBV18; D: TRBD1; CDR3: CASSPKEGAIMNEQYF; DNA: TGTGCCAGCTCACCAAAAGAGGGGGCGATAATGAACGAGCAGTACTTC
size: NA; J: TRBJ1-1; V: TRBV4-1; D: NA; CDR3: CASSQDRGGRTEAFF; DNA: TGCGCCAGCAGCCAAGATCGGGGGGGTCGGACTGAAGCTTTCTTT
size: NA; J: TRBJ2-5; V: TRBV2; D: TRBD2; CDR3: CASSLGTIQETQYF; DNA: TGTGCCAGCAGTCTTGGGACTATTCAAGAGACCCAGTACTTC
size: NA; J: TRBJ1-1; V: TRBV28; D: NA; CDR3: CASSLNPDTEAFF; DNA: TGTGCCAGCAGTTTAAACCCGGACACTGAAGCTTTCTTT
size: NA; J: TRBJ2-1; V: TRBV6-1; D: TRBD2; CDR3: CASSDGSGGAKFF; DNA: TGTGCCAGCAGTGACGGTAGCGGGGGGGCTAAGTTCTTC